A selection of T cell receptor beta chains follows, all from one sample in a study of control samples from healthy donors and cancer patients. Method: immunoSEQ multiplex PCR; TCRdb's copy keeps in-frame clones and lacks some. Of 180,000 or so clones in the sample, 75% to 95% were seen once. Sequenced sample: blood. The receptor source for this set is a woman aged 25 to 45 in good health. The CDR3 runs from the conserved cysteine through the conserved F or W. The D gene is left open where the match is weak. The size entry is marked missing in some rows and otherwise reads once, few, many or a size class.

d_gene	v_gene	j_gene	abundance	CDR3aa	CDR3nt
-	TRBV28	TRBJ2-3	-	CASSLWTATDTQYF	TGTGCCAGCAGTCTATGGACAGCCACAGATACGCAGTATTTT
TRBD1	TRBV19	TRBJ1-5	once	CASSRDRGVQPQHF	TGTGCCAGTAGCCGGGACAGGGGCGTTCAGCCCCAGCATTTT
TRBD1	TRBV3-1/TRBV3-2	TRBJ1-2	-	CASSQEDRDYGYTF	TGTGCCAGCAGCCAGGAGGACAGGGACTATGGCTACACCTTC
-	TRBV4-1	TRBJ2-7	-	CASSQPRLGPYEQYF	TGCGCCAGCAGCCAACCCCGACTAGGACCCTACGAGCAGTACTTC
-	TRBV28	TRBJ1-1	-	CASSWGTEAFF	TGTGCCAGCAGTTGGGGCACTGAAGCTTTCTTT
-	TRBV2	TRBJ1-1	once	CASRRFMNTEAFF	TGTGCCAGCAGGCGGTTCATGAACACTGAAGCTTTCTTT
TRBD2	TRBV7-9	TRBJ2-2	-	CASSYPGLAATGELFF	TGTGCCAGCAGTTACCCGGGACTAGCGGCAACCGGGGAGCTGTTTTTT
TRBD2	TRBV6-1	TRBJ2-5	once	CASSKAWTSATQETQYF	TGTGCCAGCAGTAAAGCTTGGACTAGCGCGACCCAAGAGACCCAGTACTTC
-	TRBV14	TRBJ2-1	-	CASSQQTYNEQFF	TGTGCCAGCAGTCAACAGACCTACAATGAGCAGTTCTTC
TRBD2	TRBV4-2	TRBJ2-2	-	CASSQDRASGGELFF	TGTGCCAGCAGCCAAGACAGGGCTAGCGGAGGGGAGCTGTTTTTT
TRBD2	TRBV9	TRBJ2-5	-	CASNKAGGRKTQYF	TGTGCCAGCAACAAAGCGGGGGGGCGGAAGACCCAGTACTTC
-	TRBV28	TRBJ1-1	-	CASSLGGAWTEAFF	TGTGCCAGCAGTTTAGGTGGGGCGTGGACTGAAGCTTTCTTT
TRBD2	TRBV5-1	TRBJ2-3	-	CASSLPGLAGTDTQYF	TGCGCCAGCAGCTTACCGGGACTAGCGGGGACAGATACGCAGTATTTT